The text below deals with one TCR beta chain. Its antigen remains unknown. Time point given: healthy volunteer bleed at 2 weeks. The authors' total RNA extraction used unfractionated whole blood. The sample comes from a study of human T cells and chemical hapten exposure. Overall study context: Per-sample TCR yields varied mainly from small pooled library volume differences. Study-wide points: With regard to DPC sensitization, TCRs above 1 in 1000 frequency did not change.

The library attached unique molecular identifiers to individual cDNA molecules. TCRdb reprocessed the RACE reads with MiXCR, giving one entry per CDR3 protein. This table has some 50,000 distinct CDR3 sequences, around 4.1% appearing once. V was shortened by 4 bases and J by 0 bases, with 13 bases between the two germline ends. The CDR3 length is 16 residues. The V gene's germline CDR1 is MNHNY and CDR2 SVGAGI (reference sequence). The TCR sequence derives from a female donor in good health. Some clones in this sample may be carry-over from other donors' samples. The sequenced sample consisted of whole blood. V and J are TRBV6-6 and TRBJ1-3; D remains unclear. Written as DNA, the CDR3 is TGTGCCAGCAGTTCCGCAAGGCCGAACTCTGGAAACACCATATATTTT. Translating gives CASSSARPNSGNTIYF.